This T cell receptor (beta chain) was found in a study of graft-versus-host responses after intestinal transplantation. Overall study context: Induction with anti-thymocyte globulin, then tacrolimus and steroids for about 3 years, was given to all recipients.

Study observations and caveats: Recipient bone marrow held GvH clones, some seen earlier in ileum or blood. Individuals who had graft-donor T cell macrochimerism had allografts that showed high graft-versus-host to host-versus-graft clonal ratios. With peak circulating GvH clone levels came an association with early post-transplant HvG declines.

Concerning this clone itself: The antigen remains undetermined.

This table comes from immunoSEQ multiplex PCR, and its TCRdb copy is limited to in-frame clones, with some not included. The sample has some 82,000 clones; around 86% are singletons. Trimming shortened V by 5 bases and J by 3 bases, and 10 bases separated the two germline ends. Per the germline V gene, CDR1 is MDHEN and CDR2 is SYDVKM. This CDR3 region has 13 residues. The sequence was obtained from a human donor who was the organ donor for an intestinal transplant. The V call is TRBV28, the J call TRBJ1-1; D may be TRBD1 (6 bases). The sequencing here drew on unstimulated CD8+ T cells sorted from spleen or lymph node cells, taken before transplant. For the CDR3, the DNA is TGTGCCAGCAGTATGGGGGGGCACACTGAAGCTTTCTTT. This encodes CASSMGGHTEAFF.